This T cell receptor beta chain was recorded in a study of CXCR4 blockade with PD-1 therapy in pancreatic cancer (dated by TCRdb to the late 2010s). About the study as a whole: The study analyzed resected pancreatic ductal adenocarcinoma using both multiplex immunohistochemistry and TCRbeta immunosequencing, alongside ex vivo slice culture that tested PD-1 and CXCR4 blockade. Two geographically distinct regions were TCR-sequenced from each of about 6 tumors to assess intratumoral heterogeneity. Findings and caveats that apply to the study as a whole: A strong correlation was found between the frequency of an amino acid clone and the number of distinct nucleotide rearrangements encoding that clone, which suggests convergent selection driven by common tumor antigens. Only TCRbeta chains were sequenced, so true antigen-specificity overlap of convergent dominant clones remained unconfirmed pending paired alpha-beta single-cell sequencing. Clonal expansion was observed in tumors, with a mean productive clonality of about 0.15 compared with more than 0.045 in healthy blood, but no correlation between clonality and survival was found.

CDR3 length: 13 amino acids, cysteine to phenylalanine. CDR3 DNA only is kept here, 39 bases in frame from base 1. V was cut back by 3 bases and J by 5 bases, leaving a gap of 10 bases between them. CDR1 and CDR2, per the germline V gene (reference sequence), are LNHDA and SQIVND. TCRbeta CDR3 regions were immunosequenced from extracted DNA using the immunoSEQ Assay at Adaptive Biotechnologies. On the authors' methods: To measure the absolute abundance of each unique TCRbeta CDR3, the sequences were collapsed and filtered. Clonality was calculated as 1 minus Pielou's evenness, with only productive in-frame rearrangements included in the computation. Regional overlap was measured by following the top 100 nucleotide rearrangements across paired samples, and the Morisita index was used to compare paired samples with unrelated samples. Convergence of nucleotide rearrangements onto identical amino acid sequences was assessed with the immunoSEQ Rearrangement Details tool. TCRdb obtained this table from immuneACCESS and retained in-frame rearrangements with V and J assigned. These tables miss some clones; where compared with another copy, unresolved V genes account for less than half of the shortfall, and the remainder is unexplained. V, J and clone size are taken as reported in that table, and D and trimming were inferred from the DNA itself. Across this sample there are around 5,600 clones, with under 40% seen only once. About an eighth of the sample lies in the top ten.

The archived tumor blocks came from patients who had not received neoadjuvant therapy before resection. In the preserved-tissue arm, the study used about 33 surgical resection samples taken from fewer than 25 pancreatic ductal adenocarcinoma patients who had not previously been treated. DNA for the resection arm was extracted from ten 5-micron curls of FFPE tumor cut next to the multiplex immunohistochemistry slide. With regard to this clone: The antigen it binds to is not known. Base qualities are not provided; no much larger clone lies one nucleotide away.

Sample: tumor tissue. The clonotype was recovered from a human donor with pancreatic ductal adenocarcinoma. The rearranged segments are TRBV19 and TRBJ1-1; no confident D gene assignment can be made. The base sequence is TGTGCCAGTAGTATCCAGAGGAAAACTGAAGCTTTCTTT. This encodes CASSIQRKTEAFF.